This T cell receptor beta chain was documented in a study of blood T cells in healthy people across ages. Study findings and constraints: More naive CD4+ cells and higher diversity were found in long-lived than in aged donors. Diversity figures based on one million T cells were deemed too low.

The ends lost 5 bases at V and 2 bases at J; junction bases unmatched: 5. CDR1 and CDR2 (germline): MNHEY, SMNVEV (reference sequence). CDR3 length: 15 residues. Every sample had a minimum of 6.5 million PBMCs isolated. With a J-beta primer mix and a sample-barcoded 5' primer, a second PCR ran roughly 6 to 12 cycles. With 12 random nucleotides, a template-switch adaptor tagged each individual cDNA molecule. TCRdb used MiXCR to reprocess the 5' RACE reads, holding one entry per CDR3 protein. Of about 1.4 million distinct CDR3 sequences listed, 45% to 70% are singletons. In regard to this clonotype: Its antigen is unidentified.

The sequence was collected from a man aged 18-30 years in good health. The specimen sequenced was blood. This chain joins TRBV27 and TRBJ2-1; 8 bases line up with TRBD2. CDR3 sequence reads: CASSTREGAYNEQFF. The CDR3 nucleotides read TGTGCCAGCAGTACCCGGGAGGGGGCCTACAATGAGCAGTTCTTC.